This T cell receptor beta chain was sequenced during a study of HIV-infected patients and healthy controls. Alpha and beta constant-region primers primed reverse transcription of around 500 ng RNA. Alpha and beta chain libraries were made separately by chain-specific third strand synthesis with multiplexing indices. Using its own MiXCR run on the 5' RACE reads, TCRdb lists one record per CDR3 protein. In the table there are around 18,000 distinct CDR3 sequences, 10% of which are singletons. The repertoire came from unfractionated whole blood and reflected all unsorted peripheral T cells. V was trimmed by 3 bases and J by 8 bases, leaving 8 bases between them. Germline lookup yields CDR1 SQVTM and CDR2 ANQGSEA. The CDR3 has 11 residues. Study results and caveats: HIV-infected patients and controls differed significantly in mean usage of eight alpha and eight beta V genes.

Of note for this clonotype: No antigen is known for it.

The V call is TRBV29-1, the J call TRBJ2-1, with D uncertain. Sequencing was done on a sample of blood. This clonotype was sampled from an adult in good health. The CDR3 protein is CSVEVSDEQFF. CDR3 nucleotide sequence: TGCAGCGTTGAGGTGTCGGATGAGCAGTTCTTC.